This T cell receptor beta chain was identified in a study of cytotoxic CD8 clonotypes in ibrutinib-treated CLL. For the study at large: It was after a median about 12 months of treatment, range 6 to 36, that response samples were taken. Overall study results and limits: The public clonotypes identified were infrequent and showed contraction or stability on treatment.

Germline-derived CDR1 and CDR2 are SQVTM and ANQGSEA. CDR3 length: 15 amino acids. Between the trimmed V and J ends, which lost 5 bases and 3 bases, there was a span of 16 bases. The planned depth of sequencing spanned 1 in 200,000 to 1 in 1 million T cells. Assay: immunoSEQ multiplex PCR; the TCRdb copy retains only in-frame clones and omits some. The sample contains hundreds of thousands of clones, 60% to 80% of which appear only once. Worth noting for this clone: What it recognizes is unknown.

The source material was PBMCs, sampled after 12 months of ibrutinib treatment. The clonotype comes from a human donor with chronic lymphocytic leukemia. This chain links TRBV29-1 with TRBJ2-2; D possibly corresponds to TRBD1 (6 bases). This chain's CDR3 is CSVQYRVLDTGELFF. In DNA, the CDR3 is TGCAGCGTTCAATACAGGGTTCTCGACACCGGGGAGCTGTTTTTT.